This T cell receptor beta chain comes out of a study of T cell repertoires in cytomegalovirus infection. At the level of the study: In public TCR beta signatures, there were indications of both CMV infection and matching HLA type.

TCRdb re-analysed the reads in MiXCR, keeping a single row per CDR3 protein. The table has 80,000 or so distinct CDR3 sequences, approximately 39% seen once. Regarding this clonotype: Antigen specificity is unknown.

V gave up 2 bases and J gave up 2 bases, with 10 bases separating them. Germline V gene data show CDR1 as SGHRS and CDR2 as YFSETQ. The CDR3 totals 14 residues. The sample was CD8+ T cells from cultured PBMCs, taken from culture after CMV antigen stimulation. This sequence joins TRBV5-1 and TRBJ1-1, with D possibly being TRBD1 (5 bases). The clonotype was recovered from a human donor in good health (CMV status not recorded). Some clones in this sample may be carry-over from other donors' samples. This chain's CDR3 is CASSLPGVNTEAFF. The CDR3 DNA is TGCGCCAGCAGCTTACCGGGGGTCAACACTGAAGCTTTCTTT.